This entry describes one T cell receptor (beta chain). Its specificity is not known. Trimming left V 2 bases short and J 0 bases short, with 2 bases between. The CDR3 spans 13 residues. Germline CDR1 reads SGHTA; CDR2 reads FQGNSA. TCRdb's copy holds only in-frame clones and misses some; the assay was immunoSEQ multiplex PCR. The sample has tens of thousands of clones; about 88% are singletons. These data originate in a study of OX40 agonist ivuxolimab in advanced cancers. Study-wide findings and caveats: Among the lowest levels of clonal expansion were found in partial responders at 0.1-3.0 mg/kg.

Sequenced material: CD4+ or CD8+ T cells sorted from blood, taken in a trial of the OX40 agonist ivuxolimab. The chain links TRBV7-2 to TRBJ1-5; D gene ambiguous. The TCR was taken from an adult with an advanced solid tumor such as melanoma, head and neck, liver or kidney cancer. This CDR3 is CASSLFSNQPQHF. The CDR3, as DNA: TGTGCCAGCAGCTTATTTAGCAATCAGCCCCAGCATTTT.